The rows below give T cell receptor beta chains drawn from one sample of a study of T cell responses to AZD1222 COVID-19 vaccine. The method was immunoSEQ multiplex PCR; TCRdb's version includes in-frame clones alone and lacks a portion of them. The data show fewer than 120,000 clones, approximately 94% seen once. Sample: peripheral blood, taken 28 days after the second AZD1222 dose. These receptor sequences come from an adult who received the AZD1222 COVID-19 vaccine. Both conserved end residues are part of each CDR3. A D gene is named only where the DNA matches it firmly. The size of a clone is reported for some rows only, either as once, few or many, or as a class for expanded clones.

V gene: TRBV12-3/TRBV12-4
J gene: TRBJ1-4
D gene: NA
clone size: NA
CDR3 DNA: TGTGCCAGCAGCGGGGGCGCAAAACTGTTTTTT
CDR3 protein: CASSGGAKLFF

V gene: TRBV10-1
J gene: TRBJ1-3
D gene: NA
clone size: NA
CDR3 DNA: TGCGCCAGCAGTGAAGCGTTCTCTGGAAACACCATATATTTT
CDR3 protein: CASSEAFSGNTIYF

V gene: TRBV7-8
J gene: TRBJ2-7
D gene: NA
clone size: NA
CDR3 DNA: TGTGCCAGCAGCTTAGGCGGGACACTGGTCGAGCAGTACTTC
CDR3 protein: CASSLGGTLVEQYF

V gene: TRBV29-1
J gene: TRBJ1-1
D gene: NA
clone size: NA
CDR3 DNA: TGCAGCGTTGAAGTTTCGGGGGGCACTGAAGCTTTCTTT
CDR3 protein: CSVEVSGGTEAFF

V gene: TRBV29-1
J gene: TRBJ2-3
D gene: TRBD2
clone size: NA
CDR3 DNA: TGCAGCGTGCCTCCCCTGGCTAGCGGGGGGGACACAGATACGCAGTATTTT
CDR3 protein: CSVPPLASGGDTDTQYF

V gene: TRBV2
J gene: TRBJ1-4
D gene: NA
clone size: NA
CDR3 DNA: TGTGCCAGCAGCTGGACAGCAACTAATGAAAAACTGTTTTTT
CDR3 protein: CASSWTATNEKLFF

V gene: TRBV3-1/TRBV3-2
J gene: TRBJ1-5
D gene: NA
clone size: NA
CDR3 DNA: TGTGCCACTTCCCGGGGCAGGGGCAATCAGCCCCAGCATTTT
CDR3 protein: CATSRGRGNQPQHF

V gene: TRBV29-1
J gene: TRBJ1-1
D gene: NA
clone size: NA
CDR3 DNA: TGCAGCGTACCGTTGGGGGGACCCCCAGAAGCTTTCTTT
CDR3 protein: CSVPLGGPPEAFF

V gene: TRBV9
J gene: TRBJ2-2
D gene: NA
clone size: NA
CDR3 DNA: TGTGCCAGCAGCGTAGACCTAAACACCGGGGAGCTGTTTTTT
CDR3 protein: CASSVDLNTGELFF

V gene: TRBV11-2
J gene: TRBJ2-5
D gene: TRBD1
clone size: NA
CDR3 DNA: TGTGCCAGCAGCTTAGACGGGACAGGCGGAAAGACCCAGTACTTC
CDR3 protein: CASSLDGTGGKTQYF

V gene: TRBV9
J gene: TRBJ1-2
D gene: NA
clone size: NA
CDR3 DNA: TGTGCCAGCAGCGTAGGCCGGGGAGACTATGGCTACACCTTC
CDR3 protein: CASSVGRGDYGYTF

V gene: TRBV7-9
J gene: TRBJ2-3
D gene: NA
clone size: NA
CDR3 DNA: TGTGCCAGCAGCTTAGAGGGCCTTACGGATACGCAGTATTTT
CDR3 protein: CASSLEGLTDTQYF

V gene: TRBV12-3/TRBV12-4
J gene: TRBJ2-1
D gene: NA
clone size: NA
CDR3 DNA: TGTGCCAGCAGTTTAGTGGATGAGCAGTTCTTC
CDR3 protein: CASSLVDEQFF

V gene: TRBV6-1
J gene: TRBJ1-2
D gene: NA
clone size: NA
CDR3 DNA: TGTGCCAGCAGTGACGGCCCCTCAAACTATGGCTACACCTTC
CDR3 protein: CASSDGPSNYGYTF

V gene: TRBV4-2
J gene: TRBJ1-1
D gene: NA
clone size: NA
CDR3 DNA: TGTGCCAGCAGCCACGGCGCTAACAGGGCAAATGAAGCTTTCTTT
CDR3 protein: CASSHGANRANEAFF

V gene: TRBV10-3
J gene: TRBJ1-1
D gene: NA
clone size: once
CDR3 DNA: TGTGCCATCAGTGAGGTGGGGGTAGCGGGGGTAGCTTTCTTT
CDR3 protein: CAISEVGVAGVAFF

V gene: TRBV27
J gene: TRBJ1-5
D gene: NA
clone size: NA
CDR3 DNA: TGTGCCAGCAGTTTAAGGGTCGGGGTAAATAGCAATCAGCCCCAGCATTTT
CDR3 protein: CASSLRVGVNSNQPQHF

V gene: TRBV19
J gene: TRBJ1-6
D gene: NA
clone size: once
CDR3 DNA: TGTGCCAGTGGGTCTCCGACAAGGGTAAATTCACCCCTCCACTTT
CDR3 protein: CASGSPTRVNSPLHF

V gene: TRBV20-1
J gene: TRBJ2-7
D gene: NA
clone size: NA
CDR3 DNA: TGCAGTGCTAGTGCCGGGACGGATAGGAACGAGCAGTACTTC
CDR3 protein: CSASAGTDRNEQYF

V gene: TRBV2
J gene: TRBJ1-5
D gene: NA
clone size: NA
CDR3 DNA: TGTGCCTCTACAAGTGACCGGATCAATCAGCCCCAGCATTTT
CDR3 protein: CASTSDRINQPQHF

V gene: TRBV9
J gene: TRBJ1-4
D gene: NA
clone size: NA
CDR3 DNA: TGTGCCAGCAGCCCCTCCGGCAGGGTGGTAGAAAAACTGTTTTTT
CDR3 protein: CASSPSGRVVEKLFF

V gene: TRBV6-1
J gene: TRBJ1-2
D gene: NA
clone size: NA
CDR3 DNA: TGTGCCAGCAGTGAGGGAGGCGGTGTTAGGATAGGCAACTATGGCTACACCTTC
CDR3 protein: CASSEGGGVRIGNYGYTF

V gene: TRBV10-2
J gene: TRBJ2-7
D gene: NA
clone size: NA
CDR3 DNA: TGCGCCAGCAGTGACTATCGTTACTCCTACGAGCAGTACTTC
CDR3 protein: CASSDYRYSYEQYF

V gene: TRBV19
J gene: TRBJ1-2
D gene: TRBD1
clone size: NA
CDR3 DNA: TGTGCCAGTAGTAGAGAACAGGGGTATGGCTACACCTTC
CDR3 protein: CASSREQGYGYTF

V gene: TRBV12-3/TRBV12-4
J gene: TRBJ1-4
D gene: NA
clone size: NA
CDR3 DNA: TGTGCCAGCAGTTTGATTAATGAAAAACTGTTTTTT
CDR3 protein: CASSLINEKLFF

V gene: TRBV30
J gene: TRBJ1-5
D gene: NA
clone size: NA
CDR3 DNA: TGTGCCTGGAGTGTTGGTCAGGCGGATCAGCCCCAGCATTTT
CDR3 protein: CAWSVGQADQPQHF

V gene: TRBV5-8
J gene: TRBJ1-1
D gene: NA
clone size: NA
CDR3 DNA: TGTGCCAGCAGCTCCGGGATTGGGAACACTGAAGCTTTCTTT
CDR3 protein: CASSSGIGNTEAFF

V gene: TRBV9
J gene: TRBJ1-2
D gene: NA
clone size: NA
CDR3 DNA: TGTGCCAGCAGCGCGCAGGGATACTATGGCTACACCTTC
CDR3 protein: CASSAQGYYGYTF

V gene: TRBV3-1/TRBV3-2
J gene: TRBJ1-3
D gene: NA
clone size: NA
CDR3 DNA: TGTGCCAGCAGCCAATTTGCAGATACTGGAAACACCATATATTTT
CDR3 protein: CASSQFADTGNTIYF

V gene: TRBV5-4
J gene: TRBJ2-7
D gene: TRBD2
clone size: NA
CDR3 DNA: TGTGCCAGCAGCTTTACTAGCGGCGTGTCCTACGAGCAGTACTTC
CDR3 protein: CASSFTSGVSYEQYF

V gene: TRBV2
J gene: TRBJ1-1
D gene: TRBD1
clone size: NA
CDR3 DNA: TGTGCCAGCCTGTTGGACAGGGGGAGCGTGAACACTGAAGCTTTCTTT
CDR3 protein: CASLLDRGSVNTEAFF

V gene: TRBV6-1
J gene: TRBJ2-7
D gene: NA
clone size: once
CDR3 DNA: TGTGCCAGCAGTGAACGCAGATCCTACGAGCAGTACTTC
CDR3 protein: CASSERRSYEQYF

V gene: TRBV27
J gene: TRBJ2-2
D gene: TRBD2
clone size: NA
CDR3 DNA: TGTGCCAGCAGTTTCTCAGCGGGGGGGACCGGGGAGCTGTTTTTT
CDR3 protein: CASSFSAGGTGELFF

V gene: TRBV7-9
J gene: TRBJ2-1
D gene: NA
clone size: NA
CDR3 DNA: TGTGCCAGCAGCTTTGACTACGCCAATGAGCAGTTCTTC
CDR3 protein: CASSFDYANEQFF

V gene: TRBV5-1
J gene: TRBJ2-2
D gene: NA
clone size: NA
CDR3 DNA: TGCGCCAGCAGCTTTCAGGGAACCGGGGAGCTGTTTTTT
CDR3 protein: CASSFQGTGELFF

V gene: TRBV18
J gene: TRBJ1-5
D gene: NA
clone size: NA
CDR3 DNA: TGTGCCAGCTCCCTTTCCTCTTCTGGGAGCAATCAGCCCCAGCATTTT
CDR3 protein: CASSLSSSGSNQPQHF

V gene: TRBV19
J gene: TRBJ2-7
D gene: NA
clone size: NA
CDR3 DNA: TGTGCCAGTAGTATGAACTTTGACAGGTACTACGAGCAGTACTTC
CDR3 protein: CASSMNFDRYYEQYF

V gene: TRBV11-3
J gene: TRBJ1-1
D gene: TRBD1
clone size: NA
CDR3 DNA: TGTGCCAGCAGCCCGCAGGGGGAGAACACTGAAGCTTTCTTT
CDR3 protein: CASSPQGENTEAFF

V gene: TRBV18
J gene: TRBJ1-2
D gene: NA
clone size: NA
CDR3 DNA: TGTGCCAGCTCACGAACGGACAGTACTAACTATGGCTACACCTTC
CDR3 protein: CASSRTDSTNYGYTF